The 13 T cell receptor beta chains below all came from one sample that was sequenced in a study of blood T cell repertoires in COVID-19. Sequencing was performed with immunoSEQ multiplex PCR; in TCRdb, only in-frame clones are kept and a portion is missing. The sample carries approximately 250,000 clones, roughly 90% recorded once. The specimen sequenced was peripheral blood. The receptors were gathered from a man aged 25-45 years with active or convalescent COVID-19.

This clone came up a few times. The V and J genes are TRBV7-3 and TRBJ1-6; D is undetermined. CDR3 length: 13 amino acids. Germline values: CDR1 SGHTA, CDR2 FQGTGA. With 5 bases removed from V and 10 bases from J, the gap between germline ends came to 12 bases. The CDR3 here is CASSAYTESPLHF. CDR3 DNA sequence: TGTGCCAGCAGCGCATATACAGAGTCACCCCTCCACTTT.

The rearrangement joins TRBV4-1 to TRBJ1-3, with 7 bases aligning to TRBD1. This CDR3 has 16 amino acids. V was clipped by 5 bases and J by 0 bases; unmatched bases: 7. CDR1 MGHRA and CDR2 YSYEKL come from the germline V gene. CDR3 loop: CASSGGGTVSGNTIYF. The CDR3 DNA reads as TGCGCCAGCAGCGGAGGCGGGACAGTCTCTGGAAACACCATATATTTT.

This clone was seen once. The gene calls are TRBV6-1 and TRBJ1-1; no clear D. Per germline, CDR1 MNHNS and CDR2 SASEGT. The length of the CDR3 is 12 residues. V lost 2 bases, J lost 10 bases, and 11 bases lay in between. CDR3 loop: CASSEPPYPAFF. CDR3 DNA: TGTGCCAGCAGTGAACCCCCCTACCCAGCTTTCTTT.

The CDR3 DNA is TGTGCCAGCAGCTTAGGTGGGACAGACAATCAGCCCCAGCATTTT. This translates into CASSLGGTDNQPQHF. The V call is TRBV7-2, the J call TRBJ1-5; 7 bases are shared with TRBD1. The CDR3 is made up of 15 amino acids. J lost 3 bases, V lost 1 base, and 3 bases had no gene match. From germline, CDR1 is SGHTA and CDR2 FQGNSA.

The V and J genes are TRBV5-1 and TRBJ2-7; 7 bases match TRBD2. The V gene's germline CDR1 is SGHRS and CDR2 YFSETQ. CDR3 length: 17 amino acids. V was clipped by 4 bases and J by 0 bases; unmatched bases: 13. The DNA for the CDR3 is TGCGCCAGCAGCCCAGGACTAGACCCGACAAGCTCCTACGAGCAGTACTTC. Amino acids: CASSPGLDPTSSYEQYF.

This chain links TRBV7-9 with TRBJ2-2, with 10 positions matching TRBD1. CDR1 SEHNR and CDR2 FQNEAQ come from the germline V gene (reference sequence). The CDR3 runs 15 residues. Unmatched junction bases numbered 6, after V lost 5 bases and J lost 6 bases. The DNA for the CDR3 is TGTGCCAGCAGCCCCGGACAGGGGGTCGCCGGGGAGCTGTTTTTT. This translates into CASSPGQGVAGELFF.

CDR3 sequence (DNA): TGTGCCAGCAGCCCCGGGGGGGGAGAGACCCAGTACTTC. This gives the protein CASSPGGGETQYF. The chain employs TRBV9 and TRBJ2-5, with 8 bases matching TRBD2. Germline trimming cut 4 bases from V and 4 bases from J; bases unmatched to any gene: 3. This CDR3 region has 13 residues. In germline, CDR1 is SGDLS, CDR2 YYNGEE.

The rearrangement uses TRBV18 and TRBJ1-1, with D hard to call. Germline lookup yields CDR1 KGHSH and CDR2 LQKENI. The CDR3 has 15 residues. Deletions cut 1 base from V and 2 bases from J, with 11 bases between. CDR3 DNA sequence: TGTGCCAGCTCACCACAGGGTCGGGGAAACACTGAAGCTTTCTTT. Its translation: CASSPQGRGNTEAFF. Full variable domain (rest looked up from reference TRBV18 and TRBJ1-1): NAGVMQNPRHLVRRRGQEARLRCSPMKGHSHVYWYRQLPEEGLKFMVYLQKENIIDESGMPKERFSAEFPKEGPSILRIQQVVRGDSAAYFCASSPQGRGNTEAFFGQGTRLTVV.

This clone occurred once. The DNA for the CDR3 is TGTGCCAGCAGTTTATCTGGGACACGCTCTGGAAACACCATATATTTT. Protein sequence: CASSLSGTRSGNTIYF. The V call is TRBV28, the J call TRBJ1-3, with D perhaps TRBD1 (6 bases). The CDR3 has 16 residues. CDR1 MDHEN and CDR2 SYDVKM come from the germline V gene. With 1 base removed from V and 0 bases from J, the gap between germline ends came to 10 bases.

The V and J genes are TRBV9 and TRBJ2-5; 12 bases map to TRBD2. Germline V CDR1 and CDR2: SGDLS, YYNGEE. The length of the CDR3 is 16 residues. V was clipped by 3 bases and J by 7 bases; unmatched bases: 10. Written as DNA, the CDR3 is TGTGCCAGCAGCGCCAGCCCTAGCGGGGGGGTAGGGACCCAGTACTTC. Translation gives CASSASPSGGVGTQYF.

The CDR3 reads CASSLAGGAYNEQFF. Here the CDR3 DNA reads TGCGCCAGCAGCCTAGCGGGGGGGGCCTACAATGAGCAGTTCTTC. The V and J genes are TRBV4-1 and TRBJ2-1; TRBD2 matches at 11 bases. V dropped 4 bases and J dropped 2; count of bases not matched to a gene: 1. The CDR3 has 15 residues. Per the germline V gene, CDR1 is MGHRA and CDR2 is YSYEKL.

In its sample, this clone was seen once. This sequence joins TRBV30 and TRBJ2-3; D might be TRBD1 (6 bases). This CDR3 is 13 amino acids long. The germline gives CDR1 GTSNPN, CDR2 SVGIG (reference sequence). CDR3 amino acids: CGGRLAGVGTQYF. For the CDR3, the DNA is TGTGGGGGTCGGCTAGCAGGGGTGGGTACGCAGTATTTT.

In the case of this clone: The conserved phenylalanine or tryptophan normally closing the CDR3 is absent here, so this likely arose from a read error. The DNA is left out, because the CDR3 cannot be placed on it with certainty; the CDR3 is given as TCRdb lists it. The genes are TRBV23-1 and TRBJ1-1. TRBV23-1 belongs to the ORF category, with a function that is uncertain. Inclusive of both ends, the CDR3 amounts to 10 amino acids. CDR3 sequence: CASNRDSFPL.